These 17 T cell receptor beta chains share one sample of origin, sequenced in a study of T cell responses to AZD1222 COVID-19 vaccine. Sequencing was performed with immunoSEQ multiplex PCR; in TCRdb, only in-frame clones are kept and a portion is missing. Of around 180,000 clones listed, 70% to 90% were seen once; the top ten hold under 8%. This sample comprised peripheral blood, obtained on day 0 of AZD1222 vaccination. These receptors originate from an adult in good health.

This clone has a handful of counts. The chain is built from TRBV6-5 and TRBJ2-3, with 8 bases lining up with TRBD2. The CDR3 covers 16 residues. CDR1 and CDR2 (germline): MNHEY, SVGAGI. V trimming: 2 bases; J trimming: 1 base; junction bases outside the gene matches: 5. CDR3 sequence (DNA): TGTGCCAGCAGTTACGGCGGGAGGCAGGGCACAGATACGCAGTATTTT. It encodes CASSYGGRQGTDTQYF.

The CDR3 sequence is CASSQGTIATNEKLFF. The CDR3 DNA sequence: TGCGCCAGCAGCCAAGGGACGATAGCAACTAATGAAAAACTGTTTTTT. The V call is TRBV4-1, the J call TRBJ1-4; D ambiguous. V was pared by 1 base and J by 0 bases, with 9 bases between. The V gene's germline CDR1 is MGHRA and CDR2 YSYEKL. The CDR3 totals 16 residues.

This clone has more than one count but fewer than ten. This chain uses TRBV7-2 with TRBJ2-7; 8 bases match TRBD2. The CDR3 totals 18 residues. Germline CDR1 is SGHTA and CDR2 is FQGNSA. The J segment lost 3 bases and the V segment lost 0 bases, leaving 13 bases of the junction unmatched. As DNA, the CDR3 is TGTGCCAGCAGCTTAGCGACTGCGCGGGAGGCCTCTTACTACGAGCAGTACTTC. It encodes CASSLATAREASYYEQYF.

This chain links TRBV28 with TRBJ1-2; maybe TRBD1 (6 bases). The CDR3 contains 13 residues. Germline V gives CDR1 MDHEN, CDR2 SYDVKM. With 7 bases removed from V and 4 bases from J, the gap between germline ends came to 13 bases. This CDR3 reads CASKPGQPYGYTF. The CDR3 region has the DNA TGTGCCAGCAAGCCGGGACAACCCTATGGCTACACCTTC.

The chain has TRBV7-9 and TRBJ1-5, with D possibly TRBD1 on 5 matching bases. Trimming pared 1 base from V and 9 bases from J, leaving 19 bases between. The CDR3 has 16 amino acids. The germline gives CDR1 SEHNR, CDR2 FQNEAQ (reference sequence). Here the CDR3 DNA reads TGTGCCAGCAGCTTAGAAGGTTCAGGGCGGAGGATGCCCCAGCATTTT. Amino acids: CASSLEGSGRRMPQHF.

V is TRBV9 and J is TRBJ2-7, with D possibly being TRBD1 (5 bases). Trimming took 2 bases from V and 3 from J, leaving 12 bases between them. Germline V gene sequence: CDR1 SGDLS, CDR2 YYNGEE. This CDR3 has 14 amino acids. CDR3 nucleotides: TGTGCCAGCAGCGTTCTGGGGCAGGGCTACGAGCAGTACTTC. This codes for CASSVLGQGYEQYF.

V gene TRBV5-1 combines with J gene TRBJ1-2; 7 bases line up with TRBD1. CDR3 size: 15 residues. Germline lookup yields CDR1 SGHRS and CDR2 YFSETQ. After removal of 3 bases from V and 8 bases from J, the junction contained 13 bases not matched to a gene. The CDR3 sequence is CASSYLGGPVWGYTF. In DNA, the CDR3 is TGCGCCAGCAGCTACCTAGGGGGCCCGGTGTGGGGCTACACCTTC.

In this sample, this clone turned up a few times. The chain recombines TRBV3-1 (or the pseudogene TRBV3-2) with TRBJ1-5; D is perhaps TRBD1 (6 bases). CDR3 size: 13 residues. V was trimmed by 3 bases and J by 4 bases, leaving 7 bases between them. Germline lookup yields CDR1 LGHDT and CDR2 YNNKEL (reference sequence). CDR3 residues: CASSQDRNQPQHF. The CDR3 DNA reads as TGTGCCAGCAGCCAGGACAGAAATCAGCCCCAGCATTTT.

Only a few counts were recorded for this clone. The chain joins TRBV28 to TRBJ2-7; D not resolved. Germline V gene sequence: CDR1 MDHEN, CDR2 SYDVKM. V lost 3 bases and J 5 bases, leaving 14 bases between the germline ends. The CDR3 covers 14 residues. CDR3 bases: TGTGCCAGCAGTTTCGGCCTACTCGACCACGAGCAGTACTTC. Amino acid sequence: CASSFGLLDHEQYF. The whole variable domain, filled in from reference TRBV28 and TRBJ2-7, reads DVKVTQSSRYLVKRTGEKVFLECVQDMDHENMFWYRQDPGLGLRLIYFSYDVKMKEKGDIPEGYSVSREKKERFSLILESASTNQTSMYLCASSFGLLDHEQYFGPGTRLTVT.

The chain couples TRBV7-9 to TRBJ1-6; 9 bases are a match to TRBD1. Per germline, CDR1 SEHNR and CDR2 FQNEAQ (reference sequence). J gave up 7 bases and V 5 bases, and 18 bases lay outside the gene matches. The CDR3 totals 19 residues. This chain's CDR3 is CASSPEGQGGWVWNSPLHF. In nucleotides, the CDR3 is TGTGCCAGCAGCCCCGAGGGACAGGGAGGTTGGGTTTGGAATTCACCCCTCCACTTT.

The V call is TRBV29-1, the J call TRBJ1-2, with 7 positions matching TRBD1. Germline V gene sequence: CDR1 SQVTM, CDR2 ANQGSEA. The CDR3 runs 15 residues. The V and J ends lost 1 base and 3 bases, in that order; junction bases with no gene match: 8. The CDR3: CSVEGQGGSYYGYTF. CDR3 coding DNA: TGCAGCGTTGAAGGACAGGGAGGTTCGTACTATGGCTACACCTTC.

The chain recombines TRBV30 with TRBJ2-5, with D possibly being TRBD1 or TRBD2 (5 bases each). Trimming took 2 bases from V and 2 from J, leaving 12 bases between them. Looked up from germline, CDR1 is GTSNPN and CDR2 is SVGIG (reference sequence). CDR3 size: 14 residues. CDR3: CAWSFRDGQETQYF. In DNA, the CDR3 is TGTGCCTGGAGTTTCCGGGACGGACAAGAGACCCAGTACTTC. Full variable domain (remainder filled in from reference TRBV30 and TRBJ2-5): SQTIHQWPATLVQPVGSPLSLECTVEGTSNPNLYWYRQAAGRGLQLLFYSVGIGQISSEVPQNLSASRPQDRQFILSSKKLLLSDSGFYLCAWSFRDGQETQYFGPGTRLLVL.

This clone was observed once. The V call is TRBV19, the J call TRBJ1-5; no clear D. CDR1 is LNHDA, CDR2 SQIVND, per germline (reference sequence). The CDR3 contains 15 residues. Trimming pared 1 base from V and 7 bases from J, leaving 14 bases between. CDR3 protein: CASSIGPSLWQPQHF. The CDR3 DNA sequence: TGTGCCAGTAGTATAGGTCCGTCCCTTTGGCAGCCCCAGCATTTT.

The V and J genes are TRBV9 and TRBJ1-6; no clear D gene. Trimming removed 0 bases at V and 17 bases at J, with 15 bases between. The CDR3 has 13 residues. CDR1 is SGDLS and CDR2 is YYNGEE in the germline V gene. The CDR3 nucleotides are TGTGCCAGCAGCGTAGCTCCTTGGGGTGAAATCCACTTT. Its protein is CASSVAPWGEIHF.

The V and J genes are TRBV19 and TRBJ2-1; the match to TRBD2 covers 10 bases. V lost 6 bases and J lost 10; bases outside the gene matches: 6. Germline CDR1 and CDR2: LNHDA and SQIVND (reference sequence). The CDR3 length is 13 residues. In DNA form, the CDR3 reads TGTGCCAGTAGCCCTAGCGGGAGAGTCGAGCAGTTCTTC. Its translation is CASSPSGRVEQFF. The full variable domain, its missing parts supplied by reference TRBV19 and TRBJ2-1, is DGGITQSPKYLFRKEGQNVTLSCEQNLNHDAMYWYRQDPGQGLRLIYYSQIVNDFQKGDIAEGYSVSREKKESFPLTVTSAQKNPTAFYLCASSPSGRVEQFFGPGTRLTVL.

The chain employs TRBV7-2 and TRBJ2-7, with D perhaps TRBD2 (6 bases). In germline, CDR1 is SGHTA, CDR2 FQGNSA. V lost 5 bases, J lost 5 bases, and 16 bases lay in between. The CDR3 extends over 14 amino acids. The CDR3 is CASSPREGGNEQYF. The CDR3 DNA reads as TGTGCCAGCAGCCCACGGGAAGGAGGGAACGAGCAGTACTTC.

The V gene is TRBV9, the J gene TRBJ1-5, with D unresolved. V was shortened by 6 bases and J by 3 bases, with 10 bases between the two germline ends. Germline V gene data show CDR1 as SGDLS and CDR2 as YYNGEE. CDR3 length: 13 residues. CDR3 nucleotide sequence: TGTGCCAGCAACGCAGGAGACAATCAGCCCCAGCATTTT. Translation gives CASNAGDNQPQHF. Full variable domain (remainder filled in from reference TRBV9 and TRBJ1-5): DSGVTQTPKHLITATGQRVTLRCSPRSGDLSVYWYQQSLDQGLQFLIQYYNGEERAKGNILERFSAQQFPDLHSELNLSSLELGDSALYFCASNAGDNQPQHFGDGTRLSIL.